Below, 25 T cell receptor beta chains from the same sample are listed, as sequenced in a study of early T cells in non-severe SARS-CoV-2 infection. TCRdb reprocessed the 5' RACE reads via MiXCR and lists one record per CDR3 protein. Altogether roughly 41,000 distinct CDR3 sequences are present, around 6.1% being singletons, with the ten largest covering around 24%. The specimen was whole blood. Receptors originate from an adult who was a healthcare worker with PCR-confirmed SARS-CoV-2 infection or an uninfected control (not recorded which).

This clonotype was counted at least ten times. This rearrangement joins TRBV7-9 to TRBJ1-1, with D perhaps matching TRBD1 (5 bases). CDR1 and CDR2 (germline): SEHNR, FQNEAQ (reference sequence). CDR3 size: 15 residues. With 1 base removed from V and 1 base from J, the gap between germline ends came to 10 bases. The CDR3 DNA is TGTGCCAGCAGCTTAGGATATGGGGGGAACACTGAAGCTTTCTTT. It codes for CASSLGYGGNTEAFF.

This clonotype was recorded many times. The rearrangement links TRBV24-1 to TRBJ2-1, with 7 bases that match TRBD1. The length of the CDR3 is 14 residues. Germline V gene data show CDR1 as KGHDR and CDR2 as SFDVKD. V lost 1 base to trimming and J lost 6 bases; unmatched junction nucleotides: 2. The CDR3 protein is CATSDFGQVNEQFF. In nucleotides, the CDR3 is TGTGCCACCAGTGATTTTGGACAGGTCAATGAGCAGTTCTTC.

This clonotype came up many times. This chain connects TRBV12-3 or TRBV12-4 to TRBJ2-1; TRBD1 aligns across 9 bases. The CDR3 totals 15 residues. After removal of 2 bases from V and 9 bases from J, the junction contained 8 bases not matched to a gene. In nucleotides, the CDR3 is TGTGCCAGCAGTTTAAGAACAGGGGGCTACGGTGAGCAGTTCTTC. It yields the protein CASSLRTGGYGEQFF.

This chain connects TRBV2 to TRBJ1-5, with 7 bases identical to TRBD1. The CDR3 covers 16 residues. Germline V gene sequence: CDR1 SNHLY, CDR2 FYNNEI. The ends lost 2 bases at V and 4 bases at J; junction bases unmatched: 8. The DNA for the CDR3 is TGTGCCAGCAGTGAATGGCAGGGGGGATATAATCAGCCCCAGCATTTT. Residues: CASSEWQGGYNQPQHF.

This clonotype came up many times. CDR3 coding DNA: TGTGCCAGCAGCTTATGGCCTAGCGGGAGATTGGGCGGGGAGCTGTTTTTT. Encoded protein: CASSLWPSGRLGGELFF. The chain combines TRBV7-2 with TRBJ2-2; the match to TRBD2 covers 10 bases. This CDR3 contains 17 residues. Germline-derived CDR1 and CDR2 are SGHTA and FQGNSA. V was pared by 2 bases and J by 7 bases, with 10 bases of the junction left unmatched.

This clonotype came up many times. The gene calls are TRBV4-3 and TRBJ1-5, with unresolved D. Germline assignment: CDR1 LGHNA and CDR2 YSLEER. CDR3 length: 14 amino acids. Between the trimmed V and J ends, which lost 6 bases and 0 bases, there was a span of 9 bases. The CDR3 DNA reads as TGCGCCAGCAGTCAAAGATTTAGCAATCAGCCCCAGCATTTT. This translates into CASSQRFSNQPQHF.

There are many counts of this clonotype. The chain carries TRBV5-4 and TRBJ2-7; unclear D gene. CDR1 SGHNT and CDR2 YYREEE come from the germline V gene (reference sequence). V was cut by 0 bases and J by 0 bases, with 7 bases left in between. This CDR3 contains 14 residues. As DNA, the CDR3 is TGTGCCAGCAGCTTGGGGCAACGCTCCTACGAGCAGTACTTC. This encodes CASSLGQRSYEQYF.

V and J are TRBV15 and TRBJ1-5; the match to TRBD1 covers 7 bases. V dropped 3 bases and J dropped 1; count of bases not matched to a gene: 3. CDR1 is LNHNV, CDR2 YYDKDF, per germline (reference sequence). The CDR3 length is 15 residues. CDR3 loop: CATSSYRGSNQPQHF. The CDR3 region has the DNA TGTGCCACCAGCAGTTACAGGGGAAGCAATCAGCCCCAGCATTTT.

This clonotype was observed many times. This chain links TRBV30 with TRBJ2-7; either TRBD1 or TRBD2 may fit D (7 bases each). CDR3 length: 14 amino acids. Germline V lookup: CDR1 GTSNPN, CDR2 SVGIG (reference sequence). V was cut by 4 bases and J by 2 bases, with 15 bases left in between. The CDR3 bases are TGTGCCTGGACCTACCCAGGGGGGGCCTACGAGCAGTACTTC. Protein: CAWTYPGGAYEQYF.

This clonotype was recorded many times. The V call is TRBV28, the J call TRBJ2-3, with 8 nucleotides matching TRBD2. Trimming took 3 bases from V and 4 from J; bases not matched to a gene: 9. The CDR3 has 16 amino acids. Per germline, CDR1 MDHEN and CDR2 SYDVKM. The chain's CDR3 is CASSLNEGLEADTQYF. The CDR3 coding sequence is TGTGCCAGCAGTTTGAACGAGGGACTAGAGGCAGATACGCAGTATTTT.

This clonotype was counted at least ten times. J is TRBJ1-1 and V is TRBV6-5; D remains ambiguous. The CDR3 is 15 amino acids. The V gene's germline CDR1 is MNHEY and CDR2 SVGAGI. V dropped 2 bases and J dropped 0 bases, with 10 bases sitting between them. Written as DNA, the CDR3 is TGTGCCAGCAGTTACCAGCCGGTGATGAACACTGAAGCTTTCTTT. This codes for CASSYQPVMNTEAFF.

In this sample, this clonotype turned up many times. CDR3 DNA sequence: TGCAGTGCTACCAGCGGGCTTGCCCACTACAATGAGCAGTTCTTC. The encoded protein is CSATSGLAHYNEQFF. This chain connects TRBV20-1 to TRBJ2-1; D perhaps matches TRBD2 (6 bases). This CDR3 has 15 residues. Germline-derived CDR1 and CDR2 are DFQATT and SNEGSKA (reference sequence). Deletions cut 4 bases from V and 3 bases from J, with 16 bases between.

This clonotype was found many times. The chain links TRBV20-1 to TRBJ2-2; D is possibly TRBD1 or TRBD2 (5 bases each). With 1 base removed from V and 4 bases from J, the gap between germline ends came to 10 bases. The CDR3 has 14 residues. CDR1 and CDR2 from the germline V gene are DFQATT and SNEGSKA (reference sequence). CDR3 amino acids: CSARGGRGTGELFF. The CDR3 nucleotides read TGCAGTGCTAGAGGGGGGAGAGGCACCGGGGAGCTGTTTTTT.

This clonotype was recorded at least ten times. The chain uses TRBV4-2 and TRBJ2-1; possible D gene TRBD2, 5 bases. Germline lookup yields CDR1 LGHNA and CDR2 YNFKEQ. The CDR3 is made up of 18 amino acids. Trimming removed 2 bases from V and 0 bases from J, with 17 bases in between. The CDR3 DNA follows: TGTGCCAGCAGCCAATCAATCGGGGTAACAAGCTCCTACAATGAGCAGTTCTTC. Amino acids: CASSQSIGVTSSYNEQFF.

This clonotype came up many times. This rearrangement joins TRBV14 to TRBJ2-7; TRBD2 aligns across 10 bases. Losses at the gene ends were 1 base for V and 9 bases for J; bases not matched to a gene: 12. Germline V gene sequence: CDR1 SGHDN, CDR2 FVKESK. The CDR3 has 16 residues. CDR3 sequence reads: CASSQARASGRFGQYF. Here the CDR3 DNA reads TGTGCCAGCAGCCAAGCCCGGGCTAGCGGGAGATTCGGGCAGTACTTC.

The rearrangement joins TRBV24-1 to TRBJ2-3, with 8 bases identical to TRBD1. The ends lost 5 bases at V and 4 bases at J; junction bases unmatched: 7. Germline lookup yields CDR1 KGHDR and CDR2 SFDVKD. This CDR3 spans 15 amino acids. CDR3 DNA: TGTGCCACCAGTGCCTTGGACAGGGATGCAGATACGCAGTATTTT. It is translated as CATSALDRDADTQYF.

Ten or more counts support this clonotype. CDR3 residues: CASSFRGIQYF. DNA for the CDR3: TGTGCCAGCAGTTTCCGGGGCATTCAGTACTTC. This chain joins TRBV12-3 or TRBV12-4 and TRBJ2-4; TRBD2 might be the D (5 bases). The CDR3 runs 11 residues. Trimming cost V 3 bases and J 9 bases, with 6 bases left between them.

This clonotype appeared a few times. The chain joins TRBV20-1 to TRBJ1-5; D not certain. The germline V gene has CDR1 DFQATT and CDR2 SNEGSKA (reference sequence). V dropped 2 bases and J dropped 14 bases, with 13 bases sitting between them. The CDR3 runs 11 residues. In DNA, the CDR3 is TGCAGTGCTAGATACAGCGGCATTGAGCATTTT. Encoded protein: CSARYSGIEHF.

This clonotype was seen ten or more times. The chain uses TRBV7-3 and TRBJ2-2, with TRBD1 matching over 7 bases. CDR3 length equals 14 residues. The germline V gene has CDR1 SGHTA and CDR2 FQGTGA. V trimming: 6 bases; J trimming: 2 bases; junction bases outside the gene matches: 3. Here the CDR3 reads CASRWDSNTGELFF. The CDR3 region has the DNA TGTGCCAGCAGGTGGGACAGCAACACCGGGGAGCTGTTTTTT.

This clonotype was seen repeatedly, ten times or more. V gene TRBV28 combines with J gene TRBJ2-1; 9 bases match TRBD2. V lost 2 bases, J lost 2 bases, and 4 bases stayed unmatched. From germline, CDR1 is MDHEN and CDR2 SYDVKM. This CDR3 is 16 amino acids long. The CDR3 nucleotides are TGTGCCAGCAGTTTAGTGGTAGCGGGAGCCTACAATGAGCAGTTCTTC. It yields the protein CASSLVVAGAYNEQFF.

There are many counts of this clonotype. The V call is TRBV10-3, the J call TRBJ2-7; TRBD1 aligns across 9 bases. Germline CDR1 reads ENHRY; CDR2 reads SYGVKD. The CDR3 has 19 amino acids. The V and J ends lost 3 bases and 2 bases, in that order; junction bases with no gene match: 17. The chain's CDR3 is CAISDTYRGRAILAYEQYF. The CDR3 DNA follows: TGTGCCATCAGTGATACCTACAGGGGGCGCGCCATTTTGGCCTACGAGCAGTACTTC.

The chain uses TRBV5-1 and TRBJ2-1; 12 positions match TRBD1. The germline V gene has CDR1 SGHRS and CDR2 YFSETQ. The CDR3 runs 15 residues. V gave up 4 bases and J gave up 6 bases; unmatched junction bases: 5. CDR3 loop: CASSPGQGALNEQFF. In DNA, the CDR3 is TGCGCCAGCAGCCCGGGACAGGGGGCACTCAATGAGCAGTTCTTC.

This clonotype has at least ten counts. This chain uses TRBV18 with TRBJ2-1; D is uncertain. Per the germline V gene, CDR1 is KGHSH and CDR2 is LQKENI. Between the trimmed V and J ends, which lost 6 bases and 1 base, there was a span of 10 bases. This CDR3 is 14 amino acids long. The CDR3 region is CASSPGPSYNEQFF. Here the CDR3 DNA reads TGTGCCAGCTCTCCGGGTCCTTCCTACAATGAGCAGTTCTTC.

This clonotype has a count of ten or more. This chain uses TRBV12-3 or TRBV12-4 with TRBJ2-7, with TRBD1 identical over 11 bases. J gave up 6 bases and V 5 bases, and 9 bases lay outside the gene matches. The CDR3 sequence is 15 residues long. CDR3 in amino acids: CASSPPGTGGGEQYF. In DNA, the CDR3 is TGTGCCAGCAGTCCGCCCGGGACAGGGGGTGGCGAGCAGTACTTC.

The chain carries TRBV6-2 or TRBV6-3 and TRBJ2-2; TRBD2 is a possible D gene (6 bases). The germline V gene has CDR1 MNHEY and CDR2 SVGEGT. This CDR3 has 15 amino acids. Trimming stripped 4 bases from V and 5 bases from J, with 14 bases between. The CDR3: CASSSSGEATGELFF. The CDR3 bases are TGTGCCAGCAGTTCCTCGGGGGAAGCGACCGGGGAGCTGTTTTTT.